The next 7 T cell receptor beta chains were all read from a single sample in a study of cytomegalovirus exposure and HLA in healthy donors. The PCR was carried out with 60 Vbeta primers and 13 Jbeta primers. Some clones are missing from TCRdb's copy, which holds only in-frame ones; the method was immunoSEQ multiplex PCR. The sample table sets out 75,000 to 95,000 clones. What was sequenced was PBMCs. These receptors were collected from a girl between 10 and 17 years old in good health and CMV-seropositive.

The chain is built from TRBV4-2 and TRBJ2-2; TRBD2 matches 7 bases. The V segment lost 0 bases and the J segment 4 bases; nucleotides outside the gene matches: 5. Germline CDR1 LGHNA, CDR2 YNFKEQ. This CDR3 has 16 residues. CDR3 in amino acids: CASSQEKRLATGELFF. The CDR3 bases are TGTGCCAGCAGCCAAGAAAAACGACTAGCCACCGGGGAGCTGTTTTTT.

V gene TRBV7-2 combines with J gene TRBJ1-6, with unresolved D. The CDR3 totals 12 residues. V was trimmed by 4 bases and J by 9 bases, leaving 7 bases between them. Germline V gene lookup returns CDR1 SGHTA and CDR2 FQGNSA. CDR3: CASSSVPSPLHF. DNA for the CDR3: TGTGCCAGCAGCTCGGTGCCTTCACCCCTCCACTTT.

To note about this clone: Other DNA sequences within the sample encode an identical CDR3. The rearrangement uses TRBV19 and TRBJ1-2; perhaps TRBD1 as D (6 bases). The CDR3 is made up of 13 amino acids. V was shortened by 0 bases and J by 8 bases, with 10 bases between the two germline ends. Germline loops: CDR1 LNHDA, CDR2 SQIVND (reference sequence). CDR3 nucleotides: TGTGCCAGTAGTATAGATCCAGGGGACGGCTACACCTTC. As protein: CASSIDPGDGYTF.

The gene calls are TRBV6-1 and TRBJ2-7; 9 nucleotides agree with TRBD1. Germline CDR1 MNHNS, CDR2 SASEGT. The CDR3 runs to 15 residues. J lost 2 bases, V lost 3 bases, and 5 bases had no gene match. Written as DNA, the CDR3 is TGTGCCAGCAGTGACACAGGGGGCAGGACCTACGAGCAGTACTTC. As protein: CASSDTGGRTYEQYF.

V usage is TRBV4-1 and J usage is TRBJ2-7; 8 bases fit TRBD1. This CDR3 spans 15 amino acids. The V gene end was trimmed by 1 base and the J gene end by 3 bases; junction bases not matched to a gene: 5. Germline V gene data show CDR1 as MGHRA and CDR2 as YSYEKL. CDR3 in DNA: TGCGCCAGCAGCCAAGCCCCGGACAGGGTCTACGAGCAGTACTTC. It translates to CASSQAPDRVYEQYF.

The chain has TRBV29-1 and TRBJ2-1, with 9 bases that match TRBD1. The J segment lost 0 bases and the V segment lost 1 base, leaving 1 base of the junction unmatched. The CDR3 runs 15 residues. Germline lookup yields CDR1 SQVTM and CDR2 ANQGSEA. As DNA, the CDR3 is TGCAGCGTTGAAGGGACAGGGGACTCCTACAATGAGCAGTTCTTC. Translation: CSVEGTGDSYNEQFF.

The chain recombines TRBV30 with TRBJ2-3; 12 nucleotides agree with TRBD2. The germline V gene has CDR1 GTSNPN and CDR2 SVGIG (reference sequence). The trim removed 0 bases at V and 4 bases at J, leaving 11 bases unmatched. The CDR3 covers 18 residues. CDR3 DNA: TGTGCCTGGAGTGTAGGTCTAGCGGGGGGGCTTCGTCCAGATACGCAGTATTTT. This gives the protein CAWSVGLAGGLRPDTQYF.